Shown below are 7 T cell receptor beta chains from a single sample sequenced in a study of OX40 agonist ivuxolimab in advanced cancers. Using immunoSEQ multiplex PCR, the repertoire was profiled, and TCRdb retains in-frame clones only, with some absent. This repertoire shows around 76,000 clones, roughly 85% found once; its top ten account for approximately 0.57%. The specimen was CD4+ or CD8+ T cells sorted from blood, collected in a trial of the OX40 agonist ivuxolimab. These receptors came from an adult with an advanced solid tumor such as melanoma, head and neck, liver or kidney cancer.

The CDR3 DNA reads TGTGCCAGTAGTGAGGGACTAGCGGGGGGGCGAGTCAACGGGGAGCTGTTTTTT. Translation: CASSEGLAGGRVNGELFF. J is TRBJ2-2 and V is TRBV19, with TRBD2 identical over 16 bases. CDR1 and CDR2 (germline): LNHDA, SQIVND (reference sequence). There are 18 residues in the CDR3. The junction had 10 bases not matched to a gene; V was cut back by 5 bases and J by 7 bases.

V and J are TRBV27 and TRBJ2-2, with no clear D. Between the trimmed V and J ends, which lost 2 bases and 6 bases, there was a span of 10 bases. The CDR3 loop spans 14 amino acids. Germline V gene lookup returns CDR1 MNHEY and CDR2 SMNVEV (reference sequence). The CDR3 loop is CASSLIDIPGELFF. CDR3 bases: TGTGCCAGCAGTTTAATAGATATTCCCGGGGAGCTGTTTTTT.

The V call is TRBV6-5, the J call TRBJ1-2; no definite D call. Germline CDR1 and CDR2: MNHEY and SVGAGI. The germline V and J ends were trimmed by 0 bases and 8 bases, with 16 bases remaining between them. The CDR3 covers 15 residues. The CDR3 DNA reads as TGTGCCAGCAGTTACTCGCCAACGGTTGAGGAAGGCTACACCTTC. This translates into CASSYSPTVEEGYTF.

V gene TRBV5-1 combines with J gene TRBJ1-6, with a possible D match to TRBD1 (5 bases). The CDR3 has 14 amino acids. The germline V and J ends were trimmed by 3 bases and 10 bases, with 14 bases remaining between them. CDR1 SGHRS and CDR2 YFSETQ come from the germline V gene. The CDR3 loop is CASSYSDKNSPLHF. The CDR3 bases are TGCGCCAGCAGCTATTCGGACAAAAACTCACCCCTCCACTTT.

The CDR3 region has the DNA TGTGCCATCAGTGAGAAGGCGGGAGAAGCCAAAAACATTCAGTACTTC. Protein product: CAISEKAGEAKNIQYF. This chain joins TRBV10-3 and TRBJ2-4; 7 nucleotides agree with TRBD2. CDR1 is ENHRY, CDR2 SYGVKD, per germline. The CDR3 runs 16 residues. Losses at the gene ends were 2 bases for V and 0 bases for J; bases not matched to a gene: 4.

The chain recombines TRBV7-8 with TRBJ1-2, with a tentative D call TRBD1 (6 bases). Germline values: CDR1 SGHVS, CDR2 FQNEAQ. V gave up 7 bases and J gave up 6 bases, with 18 bases separating them. There are 14 residues in the CDR3. The CDR3 region has the DNA TGTGCCAGCATCCTCGAGGGGGGAATCGATGGCTACACCTTC. Amino acids: CASILEGGIDGYTF.

This sequence joins TRBV7-3 and TRBJ1-1, with a possible D match to TRBD1 (5 bases). Trimming shortened V by 4 bases and J by 1 base, and 10 bases separated the two germline ends. This CDR3 comprises 14 residues. Per germline, CDR1 SGHTA and CDR2 FQGTGA. The CDR3 spells CASSWGTENTEAFF. The CDR3 region has the DNA TGTGCCAGCAGCTGGGGGACCGAGAACACTGAAGCTTTCTTT.